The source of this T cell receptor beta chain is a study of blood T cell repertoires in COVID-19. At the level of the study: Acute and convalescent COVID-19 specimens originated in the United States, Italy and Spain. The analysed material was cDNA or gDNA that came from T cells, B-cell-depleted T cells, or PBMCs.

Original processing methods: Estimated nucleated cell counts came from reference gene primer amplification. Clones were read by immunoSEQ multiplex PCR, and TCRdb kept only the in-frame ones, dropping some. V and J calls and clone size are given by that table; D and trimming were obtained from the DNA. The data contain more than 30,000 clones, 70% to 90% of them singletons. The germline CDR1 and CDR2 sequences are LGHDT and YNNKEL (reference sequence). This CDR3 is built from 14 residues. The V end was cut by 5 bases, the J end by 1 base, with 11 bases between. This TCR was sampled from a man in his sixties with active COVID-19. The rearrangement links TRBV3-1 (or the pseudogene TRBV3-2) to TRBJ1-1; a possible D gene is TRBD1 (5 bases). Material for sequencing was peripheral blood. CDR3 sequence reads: CASSSMDTNTEAFF. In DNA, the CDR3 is TGTGCCAGCAGCTCCATGGACACGAACACTGAAGCTTTCTTT.